This T cell receptor beta chain was retrieved from a study of blood T cell repertoires in COVID-19. Repertoires were generated with immunoSEQ multiplex PCR, while TCRdb's copy carries only in-frame clones and drops some. The repertoire holds approximately 290,000 clones, with about nine tenths as singletons. CDR1 LGHDT and CDR2 YNNKEL come from the germline V gene (reference sequence). The CDR3 runs to 17 residues. V was pared by 4 bases and J by 7 bases, with 12 bases of the junction left unmatched. V usage is TRBV3-1 (or the pseudogene TRBV3-2) and J usage is TRBJ1-6, with 8 positions matching TRBD1. This clonotype was obtained from a woman aged 25 to 39 with COVID-19, enrolled during active disease. The sample was peripheral blood. CDR3 in DNA: TGTGCCAGCAGCCCTTCGGACAGGGTGGGGGGGAATTCACCCCTCCACTTT. It encodes CASSPSDRVGGNSPLHF.